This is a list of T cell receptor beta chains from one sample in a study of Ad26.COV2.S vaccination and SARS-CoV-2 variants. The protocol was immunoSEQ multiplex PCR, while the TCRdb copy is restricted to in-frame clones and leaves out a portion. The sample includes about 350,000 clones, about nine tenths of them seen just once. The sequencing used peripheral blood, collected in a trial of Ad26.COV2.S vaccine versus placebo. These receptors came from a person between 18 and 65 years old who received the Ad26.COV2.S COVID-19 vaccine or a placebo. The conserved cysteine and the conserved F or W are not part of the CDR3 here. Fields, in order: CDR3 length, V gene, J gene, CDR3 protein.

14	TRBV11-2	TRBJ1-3	ASSSNRVRSGNTIY
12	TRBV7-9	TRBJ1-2	ASSSDAGLDGYT
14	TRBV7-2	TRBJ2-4	ASSFLDRVRKNIQY
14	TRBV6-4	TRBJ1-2	ASSDSGRRGLEGYT
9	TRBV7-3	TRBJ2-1	ASSLLNEQF
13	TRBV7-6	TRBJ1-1	ASSLVGSGGTEAF
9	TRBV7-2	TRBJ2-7	ASSQEGVQY
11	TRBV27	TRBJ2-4	ASSPWTENIQY
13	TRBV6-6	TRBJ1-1	ASSWGETASTEAF
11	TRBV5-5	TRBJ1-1	ASSLEGPTEAF
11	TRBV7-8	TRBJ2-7	ASSPRASYEQY
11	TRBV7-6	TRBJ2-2	ASSTNKGGELF
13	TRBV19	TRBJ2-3	ASSTMDTSTDTQY
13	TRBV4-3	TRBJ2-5	ASSQGLAGQETQY
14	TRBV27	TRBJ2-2	ASSRTGTSGTGELF
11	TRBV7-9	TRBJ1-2	ASSLQGAGGYT
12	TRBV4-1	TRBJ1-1	ASSQVQGGGEAF
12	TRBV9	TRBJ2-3	ASETPGGTDTQY
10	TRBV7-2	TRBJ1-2	ASSLEGYGYT
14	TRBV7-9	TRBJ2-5	ASSLGYGGPQETQY
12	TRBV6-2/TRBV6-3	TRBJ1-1	ASSYKGQISEAF
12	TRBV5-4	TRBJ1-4	ASSVDGLNEKLF
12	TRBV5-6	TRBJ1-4	ASSLAGENEKLF
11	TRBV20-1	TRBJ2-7	SASPRGPYEQY
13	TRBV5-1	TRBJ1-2	ASSTNRGQRYGYT
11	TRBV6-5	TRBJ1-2	ASRPDRLGGYT
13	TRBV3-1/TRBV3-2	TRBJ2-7	ASSPNPGYPYEQY
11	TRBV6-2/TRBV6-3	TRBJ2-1	ASSPAEYNEQF
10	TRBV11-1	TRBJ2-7	ASSLIFHEQY
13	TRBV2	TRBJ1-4	ASSDLGQRGEKLF
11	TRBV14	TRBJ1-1	ASRDWTGEEAF
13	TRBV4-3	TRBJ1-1	ASSQDGGGDAEAF
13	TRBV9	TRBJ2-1	ASSATARGYNEQF
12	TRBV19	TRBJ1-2	ASSTQYNNYGYT
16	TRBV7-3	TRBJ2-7	ASSPTGGVLAGDHEQY
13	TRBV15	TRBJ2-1	ATSRISGGYNEQF
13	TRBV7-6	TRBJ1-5	ASSPTGIGNQPQH
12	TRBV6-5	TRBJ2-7	ASSSLTGVDEQY
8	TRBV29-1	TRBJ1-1	SVDGPEAF
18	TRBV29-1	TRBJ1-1	SVVAPHGRGTPAMNTEAF
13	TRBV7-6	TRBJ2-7	ASSLGDYSSYEQY